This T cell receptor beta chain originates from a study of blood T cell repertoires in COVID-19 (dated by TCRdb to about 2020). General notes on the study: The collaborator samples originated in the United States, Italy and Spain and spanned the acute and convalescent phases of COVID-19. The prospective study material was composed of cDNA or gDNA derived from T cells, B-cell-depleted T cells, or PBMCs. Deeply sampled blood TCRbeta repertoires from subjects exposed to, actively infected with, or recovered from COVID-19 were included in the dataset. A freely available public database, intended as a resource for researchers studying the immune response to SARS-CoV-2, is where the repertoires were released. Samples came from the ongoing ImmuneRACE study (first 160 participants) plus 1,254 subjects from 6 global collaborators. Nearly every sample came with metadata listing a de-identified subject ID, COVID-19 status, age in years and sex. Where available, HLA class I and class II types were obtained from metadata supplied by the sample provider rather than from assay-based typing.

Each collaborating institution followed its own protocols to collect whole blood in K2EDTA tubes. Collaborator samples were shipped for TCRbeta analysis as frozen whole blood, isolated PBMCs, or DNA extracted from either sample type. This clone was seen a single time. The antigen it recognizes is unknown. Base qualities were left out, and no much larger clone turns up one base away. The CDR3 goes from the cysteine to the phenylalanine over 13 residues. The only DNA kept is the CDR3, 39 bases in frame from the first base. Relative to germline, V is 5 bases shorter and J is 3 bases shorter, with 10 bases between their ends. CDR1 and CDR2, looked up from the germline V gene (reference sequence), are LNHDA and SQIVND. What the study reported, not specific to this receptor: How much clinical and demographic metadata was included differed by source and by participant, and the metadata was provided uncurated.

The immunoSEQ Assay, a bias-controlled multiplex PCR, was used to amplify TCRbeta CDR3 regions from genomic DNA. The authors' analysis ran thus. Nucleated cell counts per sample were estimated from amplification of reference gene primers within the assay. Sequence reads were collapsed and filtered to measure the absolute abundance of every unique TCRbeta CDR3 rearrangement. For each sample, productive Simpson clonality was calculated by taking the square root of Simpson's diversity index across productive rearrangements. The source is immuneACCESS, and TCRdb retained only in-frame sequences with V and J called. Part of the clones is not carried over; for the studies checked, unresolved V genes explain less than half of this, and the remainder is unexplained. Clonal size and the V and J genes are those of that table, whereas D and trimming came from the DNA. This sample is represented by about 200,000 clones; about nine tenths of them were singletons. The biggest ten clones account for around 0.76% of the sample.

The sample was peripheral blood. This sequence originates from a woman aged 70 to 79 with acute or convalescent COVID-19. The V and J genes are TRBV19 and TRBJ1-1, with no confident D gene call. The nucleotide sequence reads TGTGCCAGTAGTTCCGTGTCGGACACTGAAGCTTTCTTT. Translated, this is CASSSVSDTEAFF.